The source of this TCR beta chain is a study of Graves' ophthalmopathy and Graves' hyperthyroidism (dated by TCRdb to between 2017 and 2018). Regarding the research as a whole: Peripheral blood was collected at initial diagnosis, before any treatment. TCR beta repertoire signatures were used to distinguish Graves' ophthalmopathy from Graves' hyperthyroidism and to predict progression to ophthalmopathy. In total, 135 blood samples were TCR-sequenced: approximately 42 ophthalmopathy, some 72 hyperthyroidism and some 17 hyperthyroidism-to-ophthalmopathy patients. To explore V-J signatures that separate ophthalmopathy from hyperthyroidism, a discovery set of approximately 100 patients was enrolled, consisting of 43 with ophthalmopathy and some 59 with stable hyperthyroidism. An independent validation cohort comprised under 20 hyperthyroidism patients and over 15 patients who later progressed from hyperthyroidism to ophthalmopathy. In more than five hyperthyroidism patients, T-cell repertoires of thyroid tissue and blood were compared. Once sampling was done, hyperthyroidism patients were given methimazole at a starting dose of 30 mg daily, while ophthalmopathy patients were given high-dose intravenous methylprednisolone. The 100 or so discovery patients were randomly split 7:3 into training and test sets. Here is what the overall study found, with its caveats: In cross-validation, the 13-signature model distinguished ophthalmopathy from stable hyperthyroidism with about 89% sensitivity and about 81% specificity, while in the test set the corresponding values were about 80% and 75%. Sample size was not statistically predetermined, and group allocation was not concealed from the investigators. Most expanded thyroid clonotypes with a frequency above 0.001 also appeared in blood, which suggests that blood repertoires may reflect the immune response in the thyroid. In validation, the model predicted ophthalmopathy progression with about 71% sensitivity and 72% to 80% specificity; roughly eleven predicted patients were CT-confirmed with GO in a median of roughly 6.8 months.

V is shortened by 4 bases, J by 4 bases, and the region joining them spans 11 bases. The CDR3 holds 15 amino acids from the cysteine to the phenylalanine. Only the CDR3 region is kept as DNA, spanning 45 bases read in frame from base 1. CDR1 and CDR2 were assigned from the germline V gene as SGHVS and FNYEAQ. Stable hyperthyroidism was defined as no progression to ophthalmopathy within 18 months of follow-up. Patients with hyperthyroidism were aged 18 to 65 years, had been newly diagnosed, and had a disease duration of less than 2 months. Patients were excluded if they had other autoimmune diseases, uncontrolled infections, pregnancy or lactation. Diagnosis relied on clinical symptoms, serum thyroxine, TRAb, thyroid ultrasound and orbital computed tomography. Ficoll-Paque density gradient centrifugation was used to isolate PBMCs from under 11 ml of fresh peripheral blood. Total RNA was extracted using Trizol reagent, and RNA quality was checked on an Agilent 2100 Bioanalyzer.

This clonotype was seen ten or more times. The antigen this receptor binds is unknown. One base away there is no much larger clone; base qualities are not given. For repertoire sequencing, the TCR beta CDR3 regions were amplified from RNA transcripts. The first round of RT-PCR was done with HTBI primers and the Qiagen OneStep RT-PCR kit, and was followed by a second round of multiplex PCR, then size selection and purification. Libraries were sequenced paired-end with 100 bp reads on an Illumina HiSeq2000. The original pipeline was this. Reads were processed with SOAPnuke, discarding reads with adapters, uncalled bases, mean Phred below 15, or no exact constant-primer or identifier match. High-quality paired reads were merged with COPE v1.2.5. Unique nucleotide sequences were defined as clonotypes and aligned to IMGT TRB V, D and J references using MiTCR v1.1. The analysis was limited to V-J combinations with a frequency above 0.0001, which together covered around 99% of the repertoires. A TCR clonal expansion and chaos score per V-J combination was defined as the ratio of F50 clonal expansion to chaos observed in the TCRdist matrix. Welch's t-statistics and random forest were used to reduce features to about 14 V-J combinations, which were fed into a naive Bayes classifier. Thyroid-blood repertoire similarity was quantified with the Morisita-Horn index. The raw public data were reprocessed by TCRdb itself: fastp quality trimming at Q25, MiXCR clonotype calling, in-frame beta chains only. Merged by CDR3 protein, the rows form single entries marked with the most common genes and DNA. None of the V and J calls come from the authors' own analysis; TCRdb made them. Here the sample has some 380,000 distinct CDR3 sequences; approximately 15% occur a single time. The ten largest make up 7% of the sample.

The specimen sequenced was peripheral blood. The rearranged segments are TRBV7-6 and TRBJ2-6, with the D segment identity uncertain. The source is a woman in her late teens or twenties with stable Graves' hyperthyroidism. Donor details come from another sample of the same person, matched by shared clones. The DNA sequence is TGTGCCAGCAGCTCCCGATACCGGGGGGCCAACGTCCTGACTTTC. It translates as CASSSRYRGANVLTF.